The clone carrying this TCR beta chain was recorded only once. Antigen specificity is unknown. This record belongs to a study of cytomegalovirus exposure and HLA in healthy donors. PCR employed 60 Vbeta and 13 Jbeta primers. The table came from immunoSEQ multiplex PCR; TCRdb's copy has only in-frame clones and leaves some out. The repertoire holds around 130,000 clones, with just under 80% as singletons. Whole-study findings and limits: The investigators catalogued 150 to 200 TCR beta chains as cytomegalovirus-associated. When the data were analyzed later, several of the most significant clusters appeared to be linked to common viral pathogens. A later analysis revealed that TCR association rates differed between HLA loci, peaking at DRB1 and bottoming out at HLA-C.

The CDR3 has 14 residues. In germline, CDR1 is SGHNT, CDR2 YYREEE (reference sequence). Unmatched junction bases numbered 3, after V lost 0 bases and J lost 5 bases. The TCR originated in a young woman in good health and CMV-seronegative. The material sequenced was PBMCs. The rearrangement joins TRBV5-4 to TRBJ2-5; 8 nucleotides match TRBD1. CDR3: CASSLEGQGETQYF. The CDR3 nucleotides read TGTGCCAGCAGCTTGGAAGGACAGGGCGAGACCCAGTACTTC.